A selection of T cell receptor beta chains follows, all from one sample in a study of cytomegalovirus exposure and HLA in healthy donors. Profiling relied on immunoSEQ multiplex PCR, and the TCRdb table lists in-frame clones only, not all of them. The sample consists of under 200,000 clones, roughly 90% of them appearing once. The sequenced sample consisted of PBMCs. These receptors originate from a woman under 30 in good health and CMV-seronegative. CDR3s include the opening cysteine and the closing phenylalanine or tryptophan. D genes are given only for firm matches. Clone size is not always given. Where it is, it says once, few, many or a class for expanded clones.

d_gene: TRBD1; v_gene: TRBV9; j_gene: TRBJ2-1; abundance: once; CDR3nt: TGTGCCAGCAGCGTCTGGGACAGGGGAAATGAGCAGTTCTTC; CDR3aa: CASSVWDRGNEQFF
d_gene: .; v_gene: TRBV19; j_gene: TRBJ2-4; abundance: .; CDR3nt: TGTGCCAGCGCTAGAGGAGCCAAAAACATTCAGTACTTC; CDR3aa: CASARGAKNIQYF
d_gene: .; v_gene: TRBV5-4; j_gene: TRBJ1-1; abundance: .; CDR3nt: TGTGCCAGCAGCTTTGAAGTTGCGTCCACTGAAGCTTTCTTT; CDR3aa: CASSFEVASTEAFF
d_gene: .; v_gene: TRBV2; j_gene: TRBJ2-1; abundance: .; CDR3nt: TGTGCCAGCAGTGAAGGGGGCAGTCAGTTCTTC; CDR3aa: CASSEGGSQFF
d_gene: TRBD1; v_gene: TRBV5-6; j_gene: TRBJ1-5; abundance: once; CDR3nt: TGTGCCAGCAGCTTGGGTGATCAGGGGGGCAGTCAGCCCCAGCATTTT; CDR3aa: CASSLGDQGGSQPQHF
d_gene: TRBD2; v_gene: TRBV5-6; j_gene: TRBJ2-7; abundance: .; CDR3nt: TGTGCCAGCAGCTTGCGGTATAGCGGGAGGCCCTACGAGCAGTACTTC; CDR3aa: CASSLRYSGRPYEQYF
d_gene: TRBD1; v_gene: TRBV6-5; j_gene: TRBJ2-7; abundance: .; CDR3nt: TGTGCCAGCAGCTTCTCACAGGGGGGACACGAGCAGTACTTC; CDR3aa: CASSFSQGGHEQYF
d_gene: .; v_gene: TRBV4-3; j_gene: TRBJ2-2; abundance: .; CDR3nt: TGCGCCAGCAGCACCTCAGGGTTCGCGAACACCGGGGAGCTGTTTTTT; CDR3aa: CASSTSGFANTGELFF
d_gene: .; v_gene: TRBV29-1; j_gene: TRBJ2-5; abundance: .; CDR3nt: TGCAGCGTTGAAGATCCGGTCTCTCAGGGGACCCAGTACTTC; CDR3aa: CSVEDPVSQGTQYF
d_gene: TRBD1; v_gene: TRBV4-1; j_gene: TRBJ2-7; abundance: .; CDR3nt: TGCGCCAGCAGCCAAACGACAGGGTCGGTCTACGAGCAGTACTTC; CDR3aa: CASSQTTGSVYEQYF
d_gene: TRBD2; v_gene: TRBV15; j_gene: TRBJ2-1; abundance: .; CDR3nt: TGTGCCACCAGCAGAGATTTTGGCGGGACTAGCGGGAATCGGCAGTTCTTC; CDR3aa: CATSRDFGGTSGNRQFF
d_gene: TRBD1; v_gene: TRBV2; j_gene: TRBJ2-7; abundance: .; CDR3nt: TGTGCCGGTGGGAGGACAGGGTCCACCTACGAGCAGTACTTC; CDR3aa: CAGGRTGSTYEQYF
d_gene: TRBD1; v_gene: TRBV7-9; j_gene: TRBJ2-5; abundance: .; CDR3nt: TGTGCCAGCAGCTCCCGGGACAGAGAGACCCAGTACTTC; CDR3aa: CASSSRDRETQYF
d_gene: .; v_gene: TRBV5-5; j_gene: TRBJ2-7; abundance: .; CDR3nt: TGTGCCAGCAGCCTACGCTGGGGGGTCTCCTACGAGCAGTACTTC; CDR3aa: CASSLRWGVSYEQYF
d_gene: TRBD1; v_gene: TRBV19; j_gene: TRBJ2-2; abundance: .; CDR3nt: TGTGCCAGTAGTATACGGGACAGGAGGGCCGGGGAGCTGTTTTTT; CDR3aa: CASSIRDRRAGELFF
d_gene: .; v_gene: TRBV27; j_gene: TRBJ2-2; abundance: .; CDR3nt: TGTGCCAGCAGTTTATCTTCCAGGGTCACCGGGGAGCTGTTTTTT; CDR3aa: CASSLSSRVTGELFF
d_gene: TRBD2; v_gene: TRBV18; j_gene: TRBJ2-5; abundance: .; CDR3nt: TGTGCCAGCTCCCCTAGCGGGAGGGCCAAGGAGACCCAGTACTTC; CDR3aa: CASSPSGRAKETQYF
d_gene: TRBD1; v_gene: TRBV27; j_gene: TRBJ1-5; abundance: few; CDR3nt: TGTGCCAGCAGTGCCGCAGGGGGAACTCGAAATCAGCCCCAGCATTTT; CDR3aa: CASSAAGGTRNQPQHF
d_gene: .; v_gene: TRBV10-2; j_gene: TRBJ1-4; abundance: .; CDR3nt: TGCGCCAGCAACCAGGGGCGAGGGGAAAAACTGTTTTTT; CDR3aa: CASNQGRGEKLFF
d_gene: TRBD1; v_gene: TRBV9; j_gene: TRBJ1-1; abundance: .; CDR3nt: TGTGCCAGCAGCGCGGGACAGATACACACTGAAGCTTTCTTT; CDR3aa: CASSAGQIHTEAFF
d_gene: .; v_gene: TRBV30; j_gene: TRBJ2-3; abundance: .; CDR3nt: TGTGCCTGGAGTATAGTCCCGGGTACGCAGTATTTT; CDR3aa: CAWSIVPGTQYF
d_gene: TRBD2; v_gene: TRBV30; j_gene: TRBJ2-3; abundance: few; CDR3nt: TGTGCCGGCGGACTAGCGGGGGGATTCCATACGCAGTATTTT; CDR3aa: CAGGLAGGFHTQYF
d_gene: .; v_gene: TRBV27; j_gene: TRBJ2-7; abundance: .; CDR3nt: TGTGCCAGCAGTTTCCTAGGGAGCTCCTACGAGCAGTACTTC; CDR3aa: CASSFLGSSYEQYF
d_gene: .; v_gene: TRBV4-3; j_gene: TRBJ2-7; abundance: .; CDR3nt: TGCGCCAGCAGTCGGACAGTCTCCTACGAGCAGTACTTC; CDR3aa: CASSRTVSYEQYF
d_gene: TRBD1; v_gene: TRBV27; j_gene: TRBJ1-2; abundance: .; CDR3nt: TGTGCCAGCAGTTCCAAGGGACAGGGGGGACTTTATGGCTACACCTTC; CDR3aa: CASSSKGQGGLYGYTF
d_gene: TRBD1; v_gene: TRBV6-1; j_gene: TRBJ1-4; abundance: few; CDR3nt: TGTGCCAGCAGTGTCGGGACAGCCCTAGCCTATAATGAAAAACTGTTTTTT; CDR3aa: CASSVGTALAYNEKLFF
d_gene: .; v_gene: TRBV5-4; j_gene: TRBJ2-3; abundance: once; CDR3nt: TGTGCCAGCAGCTTGCCCCTCGCGAATACGCAGTATTTT; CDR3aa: CASSLPLANTQYF
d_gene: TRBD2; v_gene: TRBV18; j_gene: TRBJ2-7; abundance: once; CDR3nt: TGTGCCAGCTCACCAACCGGGACTAGCCAGAGAGAGCAGTACTTC; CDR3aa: CASSPTGTSQREQYF
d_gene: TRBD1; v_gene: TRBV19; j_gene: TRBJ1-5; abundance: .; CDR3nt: TGTGCCAGTATAGAGACAGGGGGCTGGAACAATCAGCCCCAGCATTTT; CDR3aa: CASIETGGWNNQPQHF
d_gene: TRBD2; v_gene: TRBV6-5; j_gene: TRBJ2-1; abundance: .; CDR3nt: TGTGCCAGCAGTTTGACTAGCGGGAGGGTCAATGAGCAGTTCTTC; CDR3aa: CASSLTSGRVNEQFF
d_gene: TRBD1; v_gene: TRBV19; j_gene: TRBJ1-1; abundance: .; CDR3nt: TGTGCCAGTAGTACTCGACAGGGTAGGGATGAAGCTTTCTTT; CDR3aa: CASSTRQGRDEAFF
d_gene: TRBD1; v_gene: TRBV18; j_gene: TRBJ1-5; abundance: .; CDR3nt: TGTGCCAGCTCACCAATTGGGACAGGGGAGCCCCAGCATTTT; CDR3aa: CASSPIGTGEPQHF
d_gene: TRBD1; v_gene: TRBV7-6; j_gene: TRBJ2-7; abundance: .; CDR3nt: TGTGCCAGCAGGGGACAGGGATCGCGTGAGCAGTACTTC; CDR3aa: CASRGQGSREQYF
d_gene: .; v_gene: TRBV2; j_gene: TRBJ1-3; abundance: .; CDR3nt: TGTGCCAGCAGTGAAGGTCGGAGTGGAAACACCATATATTTT; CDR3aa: CASSEGRSGNTIYF
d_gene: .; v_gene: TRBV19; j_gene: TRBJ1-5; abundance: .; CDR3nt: TGTGCCAGTAGACAGGGATCTAGCAATCAGCCCCAGCATTTT; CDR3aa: CASRQGSSNQPQHF
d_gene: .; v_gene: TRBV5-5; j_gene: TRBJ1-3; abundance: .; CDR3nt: TGTGCCAGCAGCTTTTTCGGGAGTGGAAACACCATATATTTT; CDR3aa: CASSFFGSGNTIYF
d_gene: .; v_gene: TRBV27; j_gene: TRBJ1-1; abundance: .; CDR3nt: TGTGCCAGCAGTTGGTGGCGGGGCACTGAAGCTTTCTTT; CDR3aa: CASSWWRGTEAFF
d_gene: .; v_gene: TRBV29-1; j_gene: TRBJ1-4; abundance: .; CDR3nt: TGCAGCGTCGCTGGACATCTGGAAACTAATGAAAAACTGTTTTTT; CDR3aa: CSVAGHLETNEKLFF
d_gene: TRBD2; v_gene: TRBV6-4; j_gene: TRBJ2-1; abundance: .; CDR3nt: TGTGCCAGCAGTACCGGGACTAGCTCCTACAATGAGCAGTTCTTC; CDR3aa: CASSTGTSSYNEQFF
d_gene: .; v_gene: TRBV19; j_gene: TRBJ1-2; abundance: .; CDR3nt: TGTGCCAGTAGTCCCCCCGGGGGAAGGCACTATGGCTACACCTTC; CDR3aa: CASSPPGGRHYGYTF
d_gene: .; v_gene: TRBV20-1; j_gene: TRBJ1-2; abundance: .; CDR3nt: TGCAGTGCTAAAAGTCCAGGGGGCTACACCTTC; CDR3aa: CSAKSPGGYTF
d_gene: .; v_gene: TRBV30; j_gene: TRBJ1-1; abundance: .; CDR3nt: TGTGCCTGGAGCAAACGAGCGGGAGGGGCTGAAGCTTTCTTT; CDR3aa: CAWSKRAGGAEAFF
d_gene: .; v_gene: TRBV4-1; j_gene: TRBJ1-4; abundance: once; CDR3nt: TGCGCCAGCAGCGAGGGGGTCACTAATGAAAAACTGTTTTTT; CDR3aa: CASSEGVTNEKLFF